The rows below give T cell receptor beta chains drawn from one sample of a study of cytomegalovirus exposure and HLA in healthy donors. Assay used: immunoSEQ multiplex PCR; TCRdb lists only in-frame clones, some missing. The repertoire holds about 160,000 clones, 60% to 75% seen once, with 2.5% to 3% in the top ten. The sample consisted of PBMCs. The source is a woman aged 45-59 years in good health and CMV-seropositive. Both conserved end residues are part of each CDR3. The D gene is left open where the match is weak. Clone size is given for some rows only: seen once, a few or many times, or a class if the clone is expanded.

clone size: NA
CDR3 length: 17
J gene: TRBJ2-5
D gene: NA
V gene: TRBV5-1
CDR3 protein: CASSPGTRGANQETQYF
CDR3 DNA: TGCGCCAGCAGCCCCGGCACCCGGGGGGCCAACCAAGAGACCCAGTACTTC

clone size: NA
CDR3 length: 12
J gene: TRBJ1-6
D gene: NA
V gene: TRBV5-4
CDR3 protein: CASSVSGSPLHF
CDR3 DNA: TGTGCCAGCAGTGTCAGCGGTTCACCCCTCCACTTT

clone size: NA
CDR3 length: 15
J gene: TRBJ2-5
D gene: TRBD2
V gene: TRBV7-9
CDR3 protein: CASSLVVAGVVTQYF
CDR3 DNA: TGTGCCAGCAGCTTAGTGGTAGCGGGGGTTGTGACCCAGTACTTC

clone size: NA
CDR3 length: 14
J gene: TRBJ2-7
D gene: NA
V gene: TRBV7-9
CDR3 protein: CASSLRGTSYEQYF
CDR3 DNA: TGTGCCAGCAGCCTCCGGGGGACCTCCTACGAGCAGTACTTC

clone size: few
CDR3 length: 14
J gene: TRBJ2-7
D gene: NA
V gene: TRBV11-2
CDR3 protein: CASSLGRVPREQYF
CDR3 DNA: TGTGCCAGCAGTCTAGGGCGGGTACCACGCGAGCAGTACTTC

clone size: once
CDR3 length: 16
J gene: TRBJ2-3
D gene: TRBD2
V gene: TRBV6-1
CDR3 protein: CASSESRTRSTDTQYF
CDR3 DNA: TGTGCCAGCAGTGAATCGCGGACTAGGTCCACAGATACGCAGTATTTT

clone size: NA
CDR3 length: 15
J gene: TRBJ1-2
D gene: TRBD1
V gene: TRBV14
CDR3 protein: CASSQFQGDVRGYTF
CDR3 DNA: TGTGCCAGCAGCCAATTCCAGGGGGATGTCAGGGGCTACACCTTC

clone size: NA
CDR3 length: 14
J gene: TRBJ1-1
D gene: NA
V gene: TRBV11-2
CDR3 protein: CASSLGGKNTEAFF
CDR3 DNA: TGTGCCAGCAGCTTAGGGGGCAAGAACACTGAAGCTTTCTTT

clone size: NA
CDR3 length: 14
J gene: TRBJ2-7
D gene: TRBD1
V gene: TRBV5-4
CDR3 protein: CASSFGQGLYEQYF
CDR3 DNA: TGTGCCAGCAGCTTTGGACAGGGGCTCTACGAGCAGTACTTC

clone size: NA
CDR3 length: 13
J gene: TRBJ2-1
D gene: TRBD2
V gene: TRBV7-8
CDR3 protein: CASSGGVYNEQFF
CDR3 DNA: TGTGCCAGCAGTGGGGGGGTATACAATGAGCAGTTCTTC